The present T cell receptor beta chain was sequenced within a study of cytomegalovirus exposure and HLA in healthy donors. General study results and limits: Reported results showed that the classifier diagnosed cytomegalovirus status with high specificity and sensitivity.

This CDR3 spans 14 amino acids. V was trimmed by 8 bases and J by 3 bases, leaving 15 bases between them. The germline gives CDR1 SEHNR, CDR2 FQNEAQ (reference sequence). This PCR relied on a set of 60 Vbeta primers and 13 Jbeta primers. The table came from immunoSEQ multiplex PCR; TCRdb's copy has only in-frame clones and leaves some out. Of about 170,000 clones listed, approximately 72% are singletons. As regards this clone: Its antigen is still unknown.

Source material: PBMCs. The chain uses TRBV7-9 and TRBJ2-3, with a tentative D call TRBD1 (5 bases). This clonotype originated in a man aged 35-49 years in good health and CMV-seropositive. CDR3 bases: TGTGCCAGCCCGGCAGGGCGGCCTACAGATACGCAGTATTTT. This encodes CASPAGRPTDTQYF.